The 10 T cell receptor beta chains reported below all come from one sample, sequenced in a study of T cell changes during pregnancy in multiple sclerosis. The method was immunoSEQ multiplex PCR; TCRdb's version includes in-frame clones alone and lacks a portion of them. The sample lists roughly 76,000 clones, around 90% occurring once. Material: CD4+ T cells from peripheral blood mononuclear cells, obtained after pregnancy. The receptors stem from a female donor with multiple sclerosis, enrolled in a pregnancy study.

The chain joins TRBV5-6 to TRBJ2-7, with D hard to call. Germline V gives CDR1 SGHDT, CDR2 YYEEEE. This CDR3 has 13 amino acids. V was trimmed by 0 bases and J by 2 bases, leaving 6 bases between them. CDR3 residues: CASSLAFTYEQYF. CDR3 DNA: TGTGCCAGCAGCTTGGCCTTTACCTACGAGCAGTACTTC.

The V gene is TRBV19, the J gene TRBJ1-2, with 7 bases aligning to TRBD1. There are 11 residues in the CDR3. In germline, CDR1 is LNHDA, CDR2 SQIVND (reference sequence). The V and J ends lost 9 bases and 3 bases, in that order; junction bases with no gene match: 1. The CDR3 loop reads CASTGDYGYTF. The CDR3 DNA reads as TGTGCCAGCACAGGGGACTATGGCTACACCTTC.

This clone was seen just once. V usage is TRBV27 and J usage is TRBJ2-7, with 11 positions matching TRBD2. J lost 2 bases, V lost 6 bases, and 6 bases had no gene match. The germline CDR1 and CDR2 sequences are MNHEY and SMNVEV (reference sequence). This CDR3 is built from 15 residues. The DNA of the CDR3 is TGTGCCAGCAGCCGGGGGACTAGCGGCGCCTACGAGCAGTACTTC. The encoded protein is CASSRGTSGAYEQYF.

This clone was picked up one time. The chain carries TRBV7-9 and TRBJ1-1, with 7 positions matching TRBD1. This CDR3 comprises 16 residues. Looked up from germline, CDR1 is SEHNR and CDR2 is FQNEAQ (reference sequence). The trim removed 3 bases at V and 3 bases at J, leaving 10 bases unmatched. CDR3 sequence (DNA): TGTGCCAGCAGCTTCAAACAGGGGCCGGGAGACACTGAAGCTTTCTTT. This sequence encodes CASSFKQGPGDTEAFF.

The CDR3 loop is CAISVQTGVRGSYEQYF. In DNA form, the CDR3 reads TGTGCCATCAGCGTCCAAACCGGCGTTAGGGGCTCCTACGAGCAGTACTTC. V is TRBV10-3 and J is TRBJ2-7; D possibly corresponds to TRBD1 (5 bases). The CDR3 has 17 amino acids. CDR1 is ENHRY, CDR2 SYGVKD, per germline. The V end lost 6 bases, the J end lost 0 bases, and 21 bases lay between the germline ends.

Here the CDR3 DNA reads TGTGCCAGCAGCCCGGCGGGGCCCGGGTCCATGAACACTGAAGCTTTCTTT. Translated: CASSPAGPGSMNTEAFF. The chain is built from TRBV5-4 and TRBJ1-1; D might be TRBD1 (5 bases). CDR3 size: 17 residues. The germline V gene has CDR1 SGHNT and CDR2 YYREEE (reference sequence). The V gene lost 4 bases and the J gene lost 0 bases, with 19 bases spanning the gap.

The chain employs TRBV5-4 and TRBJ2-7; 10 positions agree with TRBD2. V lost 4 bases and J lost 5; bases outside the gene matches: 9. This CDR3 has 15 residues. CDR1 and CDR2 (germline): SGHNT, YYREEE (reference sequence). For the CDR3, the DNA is TGTGCCAGCAGCCCCCGGATAGCGGGAGGAAACGAGCAGTACTTC. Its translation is CASSPRIAGGNEQYF.

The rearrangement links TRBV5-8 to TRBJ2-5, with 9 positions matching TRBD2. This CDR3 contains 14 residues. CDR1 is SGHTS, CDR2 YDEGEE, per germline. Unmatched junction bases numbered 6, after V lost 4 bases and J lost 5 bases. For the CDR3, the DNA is TGTGCCAGCAGCCGGCGGGGGGGCCTGGAGACCCAGTACTTC. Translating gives CASSRRGGLETQYF.

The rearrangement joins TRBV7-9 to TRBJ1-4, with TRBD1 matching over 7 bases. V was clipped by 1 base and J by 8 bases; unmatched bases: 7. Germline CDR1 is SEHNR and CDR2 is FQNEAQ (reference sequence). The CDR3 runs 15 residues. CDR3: CASSLETGVYEKLFF. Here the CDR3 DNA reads TGTGCCAGCAGCTTAGAAACAGGGGTTTACGAAAAACTGTTTTTT.

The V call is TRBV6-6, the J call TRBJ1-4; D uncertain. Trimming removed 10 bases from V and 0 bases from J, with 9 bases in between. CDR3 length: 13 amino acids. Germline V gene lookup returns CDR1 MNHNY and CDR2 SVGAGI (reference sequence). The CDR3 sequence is CAISGSTNEKLFF. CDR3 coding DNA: TGTGCCATTTCGGGGTCAACTAATGAAAAACTGTTTTTT.